This T cell receptor (beta chain) was documented in a study of blood T cell repertoires in COVID-19. Across the whole study: Collection of acute and convalescent COVID-19 samples took place in the United States, Italy and Spain.

The CDR3 sequence is 15 residues long. CDR1 and CDR2 from the germline V gene are MDHEN and SYDVKM. V dropped 5 bases and J dropped 4; count of bases not matched to a gene: 10. Method: immunoSEQ multiplex PCR; TCRdb's copy keeps in-frame clones and lacks some. The sample has approximately 160,000 clones, roughly 80% seen once. The chain combines TRBV28 with TRBJ1-2, with 7 bases aligning to TRBD1. The sample comprised peripheral blood. This TCR derives from a man between 65 and 80 years old with acute or convalescent COVID-19. The CDR3 DNA sequence: TGTGCCAGCAGTCCGCCGGAACAGGGGTCCTATGGCTACACCTTC. This sequence encodes CASSPPEQGSYGYTF.